The 26 T cell receptor beta chains in this list originate from one sample, sequenced in a study of spatial heterogeneity in lung cancer. One entry per CDR3 protein results from TCRdb running MiXCR on the 5' RACE reads. The repertoire holds several thousand distinct CDR3 sequences, with less than 9% as singletons. Time point: sample taken at primary tumor resection. The sample here was normal lung tissue next to the tumor, taken at surgery. These receptor sequences come from a female donor with early-stage non-small cell lung cancer.

By share of the sample, this clonotype is medium-sized. This chain connects TRBV5-4 to TRBJ2-2; TRBD1 is a possible D gene (6 bases). Trimming took 0 bases from V and 4 from J, leaving 7 bases between them. In germline, CDR1 is SGHNT, CDR2 YYREEE (reference sequence). The CDR3 totals 14 residues. The CDR3 nucleotides read TGTGCCAGCAGCTTGGTAGGGGGCACCGGGGAGCTGTTTTTT. It yields the protein CASSLVGGTGELFF. The whole variable domain, remainder taken from reference TRBV5-4 and TRBJ2-2, is ETGVTQSPTHLIKTRGQQVTLRCSSQSGHNTVSWYQQALGQGPQFIFQYYREEENGRGNFPPRFSGLQFPNYSSELNVNALELDDSALYLCASSLVGGTGELFFGEGSRLTVL.

This clonotype is medium-sized. The chain employs TRBV28 and TRBJ2-7; 11 bases agree with TRBD1. Germline V gene data show CDR1 as MDHEN and CDR2 as SYDVKM. This CDR3 has 14 residues. With 5 bases clipped from V and 4 bases from J, the junction kept 4 bases outside the gene matches. CDR3 sequence: CASSHGTGGYEQYF. Here the CDR3 DNA reads TGTGCCAGCAGTCACGGGACAGGGGGGTACGAGCAGTACTTC.

The table lists this clonotype with many counts. The J gene is TRBJ2-3, the V gene TRBV5-1; D gene uncertain. Trimming shortened V by 4 bases and J by 6 bases, and 12 bases separated the two germline ends. The CDR3 totals 13 residues. Germline V gene sequence: CDR1 SGHRS, CDR2 YFSETQ. CDR3 amino acids: CASSPEQDDTQYF. The CDR3 DNA reads as TGCGCCAGCAGCCCGGAACAAGACGATACGCAGTATTTT. Drawing the rest from reference TRBV5-1 and TRBJ2-3, the complete variable domain is KAGVTQTPRYLIKTRGQQVTLSCSPISGHRSVSWYQQTPGQGLQFLFEYFSETQRNKGNFPGRFSGRQFSNSRSEMNVSTLELGDSALYLCASSPEQDDTQYFGPGTRLTVL.

This clonotype has only a few counts. V and J are TRBV5-1 and TRBJ1-2; 9 bases agree with TRBD1. The CDR3 is 14 amino acids. Germline V gives CDR1 SGHRS, CDR2 YFSETQ. The trim removed 1 base at V and 6 bases at J, leaving 4 bases unmatched. CDR3: CASSLSTGGHGYTF. CDR3 in DNA: TGCGCCAGCAGCTTGTCCACAGGGGGCCATGGCTACACCTTC. The whole variable domain, filled in from reference TRBV5-1 and TRBJ1-2, reads KAGVTQTPRYLIKTRGQQVTLSCSPISGHRSVSWYQQTPGQGLQFLFEYFSETQRNKGNFPGRFSGRQFSNSRSEMNVSTLELGDSALYLCASSLSTGGHGYTFGSGTRLTVV.

This clonotype is medium-sized (0.01 to 0.1%) within its sample. The chain links TRBV20-1 to TRBJ1-4; D ambiguous. Germline V gives CDR1 DFQATT, CDR2 SNEGSKA (reference sequence). V lost 5 bases and J 2 bases, leaving 12 bases between the germline ends. The CDR3 covers 14 residues. The CDR3 nucleotides read TGCAGTGCTGCGAGCGGTCCTACTAATGAAAAACTGTTTTTT. Translated: CSAASGPTNEKLFF.

This clonotype appeared a few times. This chain connects TRBV20-1 to TRBJ2-7; 10 bases match TRBD2. V lost 7 bases and J lost 5; bases outside the gene matches: 11. This CDR3 is 14 amino acids long. Germline V gene lookup returns CDR1 DFQATT and CDR2 SNEGSKA (reference sequence). CDR3 loop: CSVQQRGGGDEQYF. The CDR3 DNA reads as TGCAGTGTTCAGCAGCGGGGGGGCGGTGACGAGCAGTACTTC.

This clonotype was counted many times. This chain connects TRBV12-3 or TRBV12-4 to TRBJ2-1; TRBD2 aligns across 10 bases. The CDR3 runs to 15 residues. Germline trimming cut 5 bases from V and 9 bases from J; bases unmatched to any gene: 10. The CDR3 region is CASSTQAGGLGEQFF. The CDR3 DNA reads TGTGCCAGCAGTACCCAAGCGGGGGGGCTGGGTGAGCAGTTCTTC.

This clonotype was detected many times. The chain links TRBV20-1 to TRBJ1-1; a possible D gene is TRBD1 (5 bases). Germline loops: CDR1 DFQATT, CDR2 SNEGSKA (reference sequence). The ends were cut back, 6 bases at V and 7 bases at J, with 24 bases in the middle. This CDR3 is built from 15 residues. CDR3 bases: TGCAGTGCCGTTAGCTTCAGGAGGGGCCAGGATGAAGCTTTCTTT. Translation: CSAVSFRRGQDEAFF.

This clonotype was seen ten or more times. V usage is TRBV5-1 and J usage is TRBJ1-2; D possibly corresponds to TRBD1 (5 bases). Germline values: CDR1 SGHRS, CDR2 YFSETQ. The V and J ends lost 0 bases and 4 bases respectively, with 10 bases between them. CDR3 length equals 14 residues. The CDR3 DNA sequence: TGCGCCAGCAGCTTGGTAGGGGCCCCCTATGGCTACACCTTC. It encodes CASSLVGAPYGYTF.

By its share, this clonotype is medium-sized. J is TRBJ1-2 and V is TRBV7-2; D unresolved. Germline V gene data show CDR1 as SGHTA and CDR2 as FQGNSA. V lost 7 bases and J 0 bases, leaving 12 bases between the germline ends. The CDR3 is 14 residues long. CDR3 protein: CASTSVQSNYGYTF. The CDR3 nucleotides are TGTGCCAGCACCTCCGTACAATCTAACTATGGCTACACCTTC.

At least ten counts were recorded for this clonotype. This chain connects TRBV20-1 to TRBJ1-6; D possibly corresponds to TRBD1 (5 bases). The CDR3 has 15 residues. The germline gives CDR1 DFQATT, CDR2 SNEGSKA (reference sequence). The germline V and J ends were trimmed by 1 base and 7 bases, with 14 bases remaining between them. The CDR3 loop is CSARGRDSQNSPLHF. The CDR3, as DNA: TGCAGTGCTAGAGGACGTGACAGCCAGAATTCACCCCTCCACTTT.

This chain connects TRBV28 to TRBJ2-1; 11 bases are a match to TRBD1. Germline V lookup: CDR1 MDHEN, CDR2 SYDVKM. This CDR3 has 14 residues. V was clipped by 6 bases and J by 6 bases; unmatched bases: 4. The CDR3 here is CASSTGTGGNEQFF. CDR3 bases: TGTGCCAGCAGCACCGGGACAGGGGGCAATGAGCAGTTCTTC.

The gene calls are TRBV6-2 or TRBV6-3 and TRBJ1-1; D is uncertain. The germline gives CDR1 MNHEY, CDR2 SVGEGT. The CDR3 runs 11 residues. V was shortened by 5 bases and J by 10 bases, with 11 bases between the two germline ends. CDR3: CASSRPGGAFF. The CDR3 region has the DNA TGTGCCAGCAGTCGCCCCGGAGGAGCTTTCTTT.

This clonotype was observed a few times. The J gene is TRBJ2-5, the V gene TRBV6-1, with a possible D match to TRBD1 (6 bases). This CDR3 has 13 amino acids. Germline values: CDR1 MNHNS, CDR2 SASEGT. The ends were cut back, 6 bases at V and 0 bases at J, with 8 bases in the middle. The chain's CDR3 is CASSRTDQETQYF. The CDR3 DNA is TGTGCCAGCAGCAGGACAGACCAAGAGACCCAGTACTTC.

This clonotype has ten or more counts. V usage is TRBV4-1 and J usage is TRBJ1-5; D is ambiguous. V lost 1 base and J 5 bases, leaving 9 bases between the germline ends. Germline CDR1 is MGHRA and CDR2 is YSYEKL. CDR3 length: 14 residues. CDR3 sequence (DNA): TGCGCCAGCAGCCAAGTTTCGGCGGATCAGCCCCAGCATTTT. Protein: CASSQVSADQPQHF.

There are a few counts of this clonotype. The rearrangement joins TRBV5-1 to TRBJ2-7; possible D gene TRBD2, 7 bases. Germline CDR1 and CDR2: SGHRS and YFSETQ. CDR3 length: 15 residues. The V gene lost 2 bases and the J gene lost 6 bases, with 18 bases spanning the gap. The CDR3, as DNA: TGCGCCAGCAGCTTCCCTGGCGGGGGCTCCCGCGAGCAGTACTTC. This gives the protein CASSFPGGGSREQYF.

This clonotype was found a few times. The chain joins TRBV9 to TRBJ2-3; D may be TRBD1 or TRBD2 (5 bases each). The germline V and J ends were trimmed by 3 bases and 2 bases, with 13 bases remaining between them. Germline V CDR1 and CDR2: SGDLS, YYNGEE. The CDR3 is made up of 15 amino acids. Here the CDR3 DNA reads TGTGCCAGCAGCGCCGGGACCTCTTTCACAGATACGCAGTATTTT. Amino acid sequence: CASSAGTSFTDTQYF.

By share of the sample, this clonotype is medium-sized (0.01 to 0.1%). The chain employs TRBV7-9 and TRBJ2-5, with 9 bases matching TRBD2. V was clipped by 6 bases and J by 2 bases; unmatched bases: 7. The CDR3 extends over 15 amino acids. Per the germline V gene, CDR1 is SEHNR and CDR2 is FQNEAQ (reference sequence). CDR3 sequence reads: CASRPRLAAQETQYF. The CDR3 DNA follows: TGTGCCAGCAGACCCCGACTAGCGGCACAAGAGACCCAGTACTTC.

This clonotype was picked up many times. The genes are TRBV7-9 and TRBJ1-6; D might be TRBD1 (5 bases). This CDR3 region has 16 residues. From germline, CDR1 is SEHNR and CDR2 FQNEAQ (reference sequence). Deletions cut 4 bases from V and 5 bases from J, with 15 bases between. Here the CDR3 reads CASSSFGGGDNSPLHF. CDR3 sequence (DNA): TGTGCCAGCAGCTCATTCGGGGGTGGGGATAATTCACCCCTCCACTTT.

Worth noting for this clonotype: A much larger clone differs from this one at a single base, so this may be a read error. It is likely a read error, because the conserved phenylalanine at the end of the CDR3 is missing. The J gene is TRBJ1-2, the V gene TRBV4-2; D gene unclear. The CDR3 sequence is 14 residues long. Trimming stripped 4 bases from V and 0 bases from J, with 9 bases between. The germline CDR1 and CDR2 sequences are LGHNA and YNFKEQ. The CDR3 spells CASSRTGANYGYTI. The CDR3 DNA follows: TGTGCCAGCAGCCGGACGGGAGCTAACTATGGCTACACCATC.

Sample share makes this clonotype medium-sized. The chain uses TRBV10-3 and TRBJ1-1; TRBD1 matches 8 bases. Looked up from germline, CDR1 is ENHRY and CDR2 is SYGVKD. CDR3 length: 14 residues. Trimming removed 5 bases from V and 7 bases from J; junction bases left unmatched: 9. The CDR3 coding sequence is TGTGCCATCAGTCCCGGACAGGGAAGAGGTGAAGCTTTCTTT. Its protein product is CAISPGQGRGEAFF.

This clonotype was found many times. The V call is TRBV10-3, the J call TRBJ2-3; D is undetermined. The V end was cut by 0 bases, the J end by 6 bases, with 4 bases between. This CDR3 has 12 residues. From germline, CDR1 is ENHRY and CDR2 SYGVKD. This chain's CDR3 is CAISESTDTQYF. CDR3 DNA sequence: TGTGCCATCAGTGAGTCCACGGATACGCAGTATTTT.

In this sample, this clonotype turned up a few times. V gene TRBV5-1 combines with J gene TRBJ2-3; no clear D gene. V was pared by 0 bases and J by 0 bases, with 11 bases between. The CDR3 has 16 amino acids. Per germline, CDR1 SGHRS and CDR2 YFSETQ. This CDR3 reads CASSLASLSSTDTQYF. The CDR3 DNA is TGCGCCAGCAGCTTGGCCAGCTTATCTAGCACAGATACGCAGTATTTT.

This clonotype counts as medium-sized. Here the CDR3 omits its conserved ending phenylalanine or tryptophan, so a read error is the likely source. Because the CDR3's place on the DNA is in doubt, the DNA is left out and the CDR3 is given as listed by TCRdb. The chain joins TRBV29-1 to TRBJ1-1; the table's D call of TRBD1 was not tested on the DNA. The CDR3 has 13 amino acids, counting both end residues. CDR1 is SQVTM and CDR2 is ANQGSEA in the germline V gene. The CDR3 reads CSVNYPGTPLGFL.

A few counts support this clonotype. The rearrangement links TRBV7-2 to TRBJ2-7; maybe TRBD1 (5 bases). CDR3 length: 13 amino acids. Germline-derived CDR1 and CDR2 are SGHTA and FQGNSA. Deletions cut 3 bases from V and 4 bases from J, with 10 bases between. The CDR3 region is CASSFQGTYEQYF. In DNA, the CDR3 is TGTGCCAGCAGCTTCCAGGGAACGTACGAGCAGTACTTC.

This clonotype is medium-sized within its sample. The CDR3 nucleotides are TGCAGTGCTAGAGGGGAACAGGGGCATTCCACTGAAGCTTTCTTT. It translates to CSARGEQGHSTEAFF. V is TRBV20-1 and J is TRBJ1-1; 7 bases are a match to TRBD1. Germline V CDR1 and CDR2: DFQATT, SNEGSKA (reference sequence). V gave up 1 base and J gave up 4 bases; unmatched junction bases: 9. The CDR3 is made up of 15 amino acids.